This TCR beta chain was obtained from a study of blood T cell repertoires in COVID-19. Overall study: Material from acute and convalescent COVID-19 was sourced from the United States, Italy and Spain. Sample material is recorded as cDNA or gDNA derived from T cells, B-cell-depleted T cells, or PBMCs.

Germline-derived CDR1 and CDR2 are SGHTA and FQGNSA. The V end lost 4 bases, the J end lost 10 bases, and 20 bases lay between the germline ends. The CDR3 spans 15 residues. Original data processing: Estimation of nucleated cell counts relied on the amplification of reference gene primers. This table comes from immunoSEQ multiplex PCR, and its TCRdb copy is limited to in-frame clones, with some not included. That table supplies the V and J calls and clone size; D and trimming were determined from the DNA. This sample has 150,000 to 180,000 clones; approximately 80% occur once, and the top ten carry approximately 0.5%.

The sample consisted of peripheral blood. This sequence joins TRBV7-2 and TRBJ1-5; D is ambiguous. The TCR sequence derives from a man between 60 and 70 years old with acute or convalescent COVID-19. CDR3 loop: CASSYSDGVGVPQHF. CDR3 coding DNA: TGTGCCAGCAGCTATAGTGACGGGGTGGGAGTACCCCAGCATTTT.